This T cell receptor (beta chain) was recovered during a study of T cells after yellow fever vaccination. Trimming removed 6 bases from V and 0 bases from J, with 11 bases in between. This CDR3 region has 14 residues. Generation of TCR cDNA used 5'RACE template switching (which added a universal primer site and UMIs). MiXCR, applied by TCRdb to the 5' RACE reads, yields one record per CDR3 protein. The sample gives tens of thousands of distinct CDR3 sequences, 7.7% of which show up once; 41% is in the top ten. This chain uses TRBV12-3 or TRBV12-4 with TRBJ1-1; D is unresolved. Material: CD8+ T cells sorted from PBMCs, obtained on the day of the yellow fever booster vaccination. The source is a man aged 25-45 years who received the YFV17D yellow fever vaccine. The DNA for the CDR3 is TGTGCCAGCAGCCCATCGACGGTGAACACTGAAGCTTTCTTT. It yields the protein CASSPSTVNTEAFF.